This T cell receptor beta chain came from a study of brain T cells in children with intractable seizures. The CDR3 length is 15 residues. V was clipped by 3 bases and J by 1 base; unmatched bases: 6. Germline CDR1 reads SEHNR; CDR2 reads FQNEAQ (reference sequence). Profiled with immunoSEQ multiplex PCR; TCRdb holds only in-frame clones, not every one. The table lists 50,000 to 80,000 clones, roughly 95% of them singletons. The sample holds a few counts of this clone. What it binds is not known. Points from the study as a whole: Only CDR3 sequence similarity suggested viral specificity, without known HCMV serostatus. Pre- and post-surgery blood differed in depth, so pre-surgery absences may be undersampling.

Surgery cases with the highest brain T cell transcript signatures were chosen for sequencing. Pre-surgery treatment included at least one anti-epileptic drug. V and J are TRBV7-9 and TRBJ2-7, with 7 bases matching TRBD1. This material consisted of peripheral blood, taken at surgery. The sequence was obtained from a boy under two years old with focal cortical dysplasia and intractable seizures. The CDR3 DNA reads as TGTGCCAGCAGCTTTCGACAGGGCGCATCCTACGAGCAGTACTTC. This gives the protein CASSFRQGASYEQYF.